This TCR beta chain was sequenced during a study of T cell repertoires in cytomegalovirus infection (dated by TCRdb to between 2018 and 2021). Background on the whole study: The peptide stimulations were aimed at well-studied HLA-B-restricted epitopes as well as recently identified HLA-C-restricted CMV epitopes, whose presentation resists viral immunomodulation. Donor HLA type was relevant to the analysis, because carriage of CMV infection together with the matching HLA type was indicated by public TCR beta signatures.

From its cysteine to its phenylalanine, the CDR3 spans 13 amino acids. CDR3 DNA only is kept here, 39 bases in frame from base 1. The germline V gene sets CDR1 to MNHEY and CDR2 to SVGEGT. V loses 7 bases of germline sequence and J loses 4 bases, and the interval between the two ends is 13 bases. Instrument used: Illumina HiSeq 1500. TCRdb reprocessed the public reads (quality trimming at Q25 with fastp, clone calling with MiXCR) and kept in-frame beta chains. Each record represents a unique CDR3 protein, reported with the most common genes and DNA among its rows. The sample table shows some 800,000 distinct CDR3 sequences, and 30% to 35% are seen once. The ten biggest clones cover 9.5% to 15% of the sample. Summary of the overall study and its limitations: The ex vivo response was dominated by HLA-C-restricted CMV-specific TCR beta clonotypes, and the single most frequent clonotype in two of eight donors was supplied by these HLA-C-restricted clonotypes. In both this cohort and an independent roughly 400-donor cohort, the cumulative frequency of public TCR beta family members distinguished carriers of CMV infection plus the relevant HLA type.

The treatment or condition label, read with the paper, signifies: in vitro stimulation with specific CMV peptide epitopes to enrich CMV-specific T cells. This clonotype was seen repeatedly, ten times or more. Its antigen remains undetermined. No quality values exist for individual bases; no much larger clone is one base distant. The chain is encoded by TRBV6-2 or TRBV6-3 joined to TRBJ2-5, with the D gene too uncertain to name. This receptor was obtained from a human donor in good health (CMV status not recorded). Some clones in this sample may be carry-over from other donors' samples. Sequences were derived from cultured CD8+ T cells from PBMCs, sampled from culture after CMV antigen stimulation. CDR3 reads: CASTKWLGETQYF. The sequenced DNA: TGTGCCAGCACCAAGTGGCTCGGAGAGACCCAGTACTTC.